Presented here are 32 T cell receptor beta chains from one specimen sequenced in a study of CD8+ T cells in alopecia areata. cDNA serving as the sequencing template came from extracted, reverse transcribed RNA. The table came from immunoSEQ multiplex PCR; TCRdb's copy has only in-frame clones and leaves some out. In the table there are roughly 130,000 clones, roughly three fifths of which are singletons. Here the sequenced sample was CD4+ T cells sorted from blood, taken at week 0. These receptors all come from a human donor with alopecia areata.

The chain joins TRBV11-2 to TRBJ2-1, with D tentatively TRBD2 (6 bases). This CDR3 has 15 amino acids. Germline V gene sequence: CDR1 SGHAT, CDR2 FQNNGV. Deletions cut 4 bases from V and 7 bases from J, with 17 bases between. CDR3 sequence (DNA): TGTGCCAGCAGCTCTACACGCGGGGTCTGGAATGAGCAGTTCTTC. This encodes CASSSTRGVWNEQFF.

V usage is TRBV10-3 and J usage is TRBJ2-5, with D possibly TRBD1 on 6 matching bases. V was cut by 6 bases and J by 5 bases, with 13 bases left in between. The CDR3 contains 13 residues. The germline CDR1 and CDR2 sequences are ENHRY and SYGVKD. CDR3 bases: TGTGCCATCAGAGAAACAGGGTTGGAGACCCAGTACTTC. Amino acid sequence: CAIRETGLETQYF.

J is TRBJ1-1 and V is TRBV11-2; D uncertain. Trimming shortened V by 2 bases and J by 2 bases, and 9 bases separated the two germline ends. This CDR3 has 14 residues. Germline-derived CDR1 and CDR2 are SGHAT and FQNNGV. In nucleotides, the CDR3 is TGTGCCAGCAGCTTAAACCGAGCCAACACTGAAGCTTTCTTT. Its translation: CASSLNRANTEAFF.

This sequence joins TRBV29-1 and TRBJ1-2; TRBD1 agrees at 8 bases. The V segment lost 7 bases and the J segment 5 bases; nucleotides outside the gene matches: 3. The CDR3 spans 11 residues. CDR1 is SQVTM and CDR2 is ANQGSEA in the germline V gene. CDR3 residues: CSARQGYGYTF. In nucleotides, the CDR3 is TGCAGCGCCAGACAGGGGTATGGCTACACCTTC.

The sample holds a few counts of this clone. J is TRBJ1-5 and V is TRBV29-1, with D possibly matching TRBD1 (5 bases). The CDR3 has 16 residues. Trimming left V 5 bases short and J 0 bases short, with 17 bases between. Germline lookup yields CDR1 SQVTM and CDR2 ANQGSEA. The CDR3 DNA reads TGCAGCGTTAGGGGAAATCTATCGAGTAGCAATCAGCCCCAGCATTTT. Residues: CSVRGNLSSSNQPQHF.

V gene TRBV7-2 combines with J gene TRBJ1-1; the D gene is possibly TRBD1 (5 bases). Trimming stripped 5 bases from V and 5 bases from J, with 12 bases between. CDR3 size: 13 residues. Germline CDR1 and CDR2: SGHTA and FQGNSA. The CDR3 region is CASSLDGGTEAFF. The CDR3 DNA sequence: TGTGCCAGCAGCCTCGACGGGGGAACTGAAGCTTTCTTT.

On this clone itself: A junction boundary mismatches the germline segment, possibly from a read error. Within the sample, other DNA sequences also encode this same CDR3. The chain couples TRBV25-1 to TRBJ2-6, with 9 bases aligning to TRBD1. The CDR3 has 18 residues. Germline values: CDR1 MGHDK, CDR2 SYGVNS. CDR3 nucleotides: TGTGCCAGCAGCGAATCTGGGACAGGGACCTCCGGGGCCAACGTCCTGACTTTC. Residues: CASSESGTGTSGANVLTF. Based on the CDR3 plus reference TRBV25-1 and TRBJ2-6, the full variable domain is EADIYQTPRYLVIGTGKKITLECSQTMGHDKMYWYQQDPGMELHLIHYSYGVNSTEKGDLSSESTVSRIRTEHFPLTLESARPSHTSQYLCASSESGTGTSGANVLTFGAGSRLTVL.

This clone has only a few counts. This rearrangement joins TRBV29-1 to TRBJ2-5, with TRBD2 as a possible D gene (6 bases). Germline assignment: CDR1 SQVTM and CDR2 ANQGSEA. CDR3 length equals 13 residues. The V and J ends lost 4 bases and 5 bases respectively, with 14 bases between them. CDR3 sequence: CSVAAQRGETQYF. As DNA, the CDR3 is TGCAGCGTTGCGGCCCAACGGGGGGAGACCCAGTACTTC.

The V gene is TRBV6-5, the J gene TRBJ2-7; 7 bases are shared with TRBD1. Trimming cost V 8 bases and J 0 bases; bases outside gene matches: 7. From germline, CDR1 is MNHEY and CDR2 SVGAGI. The CDR3 spans 14 residues. Here the CDR3 reads CASRGGANSYEQYF. CDR3 bases: TGTGCCAGCCGAGGGGGCGCAAACTCCTACGAGCAGTACTTC.

This clone has a handful of counts. This chain connects TRBV28 to TRBJ2-6; no clear D. The CDR3 sequence is 12 residues long. Germline loops: CDR1 MDHEN, CDR2 SYDVKM. Trimming stripped 7 bases from V and 9 bases from J, with 10 bases between. CDR3 sequence reads: CASTLNGNVLTF. The CDR3 DNA follows: TGTGCCAGCACCCTGAATGGCAACGTCCTGACTTTC. Full variable domain (missing parts from reference TRBV28 and TRBJ2-6): DVKVTQSSRYLVKRTGEKVFLECVQDMDHENMFWYRQDPGLGLRLIYFSYDVKMKEKGDIPEGYSVSREKKERFSLILESASTNQTSMYLCASTLNGNVLTFGAGSRLTVL.

The V gene is TRBV7-9, the J gene TRBJ2-1; maybe TRBD1 (5 bases). Trimming left V 3 bases short and J 9 bases short, with 15 bases between. The CDR3 contains 14 residues. Per the germline V gene, CDR1 is SEHNR and CDR2 is FQNEAQ (reference sequence). CDR3: CASSFLGAYGEQFF. Here the CDR3 DNA reads TGTGCCAGCAGCTTTCTAGGGGCATACGGTGAGCAGTTCTTC.

This clone was recorded a few times. The chain has TRBV7-9 and TRBJ1-2; weak D call: TRBD1 (5 bases). The CDR3 contains 16 residues. Germline lookup yields CDR1 SEHNR and CDR2 FQNEAQ (reference sequence). V gave up 5 bases and J gave up 6 bases, with 22 bases separating them. The CDR3 is CASSPRPGGIDHGYTF. In DNA form, the CDR3 reads TGTGCCAGCAGCCCCCGACCCGGGGGAATAGACCATGGCTACACCTTC.

V usage is TRBV11-2 and J usage is TRBJ1-1; D ambiguous. Looked up from germline, CDR1 is SGHAT and CDR2 is FQNNGV. The CDR3 extends over 13 amino acids. Trimming pared 5 bases from V and 4 bases from J, leaving 11 bases between. CDR3 nucleotides: TGTGCCAGCAGCGCTCAGTGGAGCACTGAAGCTTTCTTT. This gives the protein CASSAQWSTEAFF.

V gene TRBV6-6 combines with J gene TRBJ2-2; 9 nucleotides line up with TRBD1. The V gene end was trimmed by 6 bases and the J gene end by 7 bases; junction bases not matched to a gene: 6. The CDR3 is made up of 14 amino acids. Germline CDR1 reads MNHNY; CDR2 reads SVGAGI (reference sequence). The DNA of the CDR3 is TGTGCCAGCAGGATGGGACAGGGAGGCGGGGAGCTGTTTTTT. Protein sequence: CASRMGQGGGELFF.

As DNA, the CDR3 is TGCGCCAGCAGCCAAAACGCCAGACAGGGCTCTAATGAAAAACTGTTTTTT. It yields the protein CASSQNARQGSNEKLFF. The chain carries TRBV4-3 and TRBJ1-4; TRBD1 agrees at 7 bases. The CDR3 runs 17 residues. Trimming at V came to 2 bases and at J to 3 bases, leaving 9 bases not matched to a gene. CDR1 is LGHNA and CDR2 is YSLEER in the germline V gene.

This chain links TRBV18 with TRBJ1-1; D gene uncertain. The germline gives CDR1 KGHSH, CDR2 LQKENI. The CDR3 has 12 amino acids. V dropped 6 bases and J dropped 0 bases, with 5 bases sitting between them. The CDR3 spells CASSEMNTEAFF. The CDR3 DNA reads TGTGCCAGCTCTGAGATGAACACTGAAGCTTTCTTT.

A word on this clone: Within the sample, other DNA sequences also encode this same CDR3. The chain employs TRBV5-1 and TRBJ1-1; no clear D. Germline V gives CDR1 SGHRS, CDR2 YFSETQ. Trimming removed 0 bases at V and 1 base at J, with 4 bases between. The CDR3 is 13 amino acids. This chain's CDR3 is CASSLEPNTEAFF. CDR3 in DNA: TGCGCCAGCAGCTTGGAACCGAACACTGAAGCTTTCTTT. The full variable domain, with the rest looked up from reference TRBV5-1 and TRBJ1-1, is KAGVTQTPRYLIKTRGQQVTLSCSPISGHRSVSWYQQTPGQGLQFLFEYFSETQRNKGNFPGRFSGRQFSNSRSEMNVSTLELGDSALYLCASSLEPNTEAFFGQGTRLTVV.

The chain joins TRBV6-5 to TRBJ1-2, with a tentative D call TRBD1 (5 bases). This CDR3 is 14 amino acids long. V was trimmed by 6 bases and J by 5 bases, leaving 16 bases between them. Per germline, CDR1 MNHEY and CDR2 SVGAGI. CDR3 sequence reads: CASSPGPGLYGYTF. CDR3 bases: TGTGCCAGCAGCCCGGGGCCGGGACTATATGGCTACACCTTC.

This chain links TRBV7-2 with TRBJ1-2; 9 bases match TRBD1. The CDR3 has 16 amino acids. The V segment lost 5 bases and the J segment 13 bases; nucleotides outside the gene matches: 20. Germline V gene data show CDR1 as SGHTA and CDR2 as FQGNSA. CDR3 sequence reads: CASSPQTGGEFRRCTF. CDR3 sequence (DNA): TGTGCCAGCAGCCCCCAAACAGGGGGCGAATTCCGCCGTTGCACCTTC. The full variable domain, rest sourced from reference TRBV7-2 and TRBJ1-2, is GAGVSQSPSNKVTEKGKDVELRCDPISGHTALYWYRQSLGQGLEFLIYFQGNSAPDKSGLPSDRFSAERTGGSVSTLTIQRTQQEDSAVYLCASSPQTGGEFRRCTFGSGTRLTVV.

This clone has just one count. This chain connects TRBV29-1 to TRBJ2-5; 9 nucleotides line up with TRBD2. The CDR3 is made up of 16 amino acids. V lost 7 bases and J lost 5; bases outside the gene matches: 17. Germline CDR1 and CDR2: SQVTM and ANQGSEA. The CDR3 protein is CSARTVVAGVRETQYF. The CDR3 DNA reads as TGCAGCGCCCGGACCGTGGTAGCGGGAGTTCGCGAGACCCAGTACTTC. Filled out from reference TRBV29-1 and TRBJ2-5, the complete variable domain reads SAVISQKPSRDICQRGTSLTIQCQVDSQVTMMFWYRQQPGQSLTLIATANQGSEATYESGFVIDKFPISRPNLTFSTLTVSNMSPEDSSIYLCSARTVVAGVRETQYFGPGTRLLVL.

V usage is TRBV5-1 and J usage is TRBJ2-1; weak D call: TRBD2 (5 bases). The V end lost 4 bases, the J end lost 0 bases, and 11 bases lay between the germline ends. The CDR3 is made up of 15 amino acids. Germline loops: CDR1 SGHRS, CDR2 YFSETQ. CDR3 sequence (DNA): TGCGCCAGCAGCACCCGGACTGTCTCCTACAATGAGCAGTTCTTC. It translates to CASSTRTVSYNEQFF.

The J gene is TRBJ2-1, the V gene TRBV6-6, with a possible D match to TRBD2 (5 bases). CDR3 size: 15 residues. Germline CDR1 and CDR2: MNHNY and SVGAGI (reference sequence). The ends were cut back, 0 bases at V and 2 bases at J, with 8 bases in the middle. CDR3 in DNA: TGTGCCAGCAGTTACTCGGGGAGTCCCTACAATGAGCAGTTCTTC. As protein: CASSYSGSPYNEQFF.

CDR3 sequence: CSVEDAFRAGNTIYF. Here the CDR3 DNA reads TGCAGCGTTGAAGATGCTTTCAGGGCTGGAAACACCATATATTTT. V and J are TRBV29-1 and TRBJ1-3; weak D call: TRBD1 (5 bases). Per germline, CDR1 SQVTM and CDR2 ANQGSEA. This CDR3 is 15 amino acids long. V dropped 0 bases and J dropped 2 bases, with 11 bases sitting between them.

This rearrangement joins TRBV18 to TRBJ2-7; 11 bases map to TRBD2. The J segment lost 2 bases and the V segment lost 3 bases, leaving 6 bases of the junction unmatched. CDR1 KGHSH and CDR2 LQKENI come from the germline V gene. This CDR3 is 16 amino acids long. The CDR3 DNA sequence: TGTGCCAGCTCACCTTTACTAGCGGGGGAAACCTACGAGCAGTACTTC. Its protein is CASSPLLAGETYEQYF.

V usage is TRBV27 and J usage is TRBJ2-1, with 11 bases fitting TRBD1. Losses at the gene ends were 5 bases for V and 6 bases for J; bases not matched to a gene: 3. The CDR3 runs 14 residues. Per the germline V gene, CDR1 is MNHEY and CDR2 is SMNVEV (reference sequence). The CDR3 coding sequence is TGTGCCAGCAGTCGGGACAGGGGGGGCAATGAGCAGTTCTTC. This codes for CASSRDRGGNEQFF.

The CDR3 bases are TGTGCCAGCATGATTGACACCGGGGAGCTGTTTTTT. It is translated as CASMIDTGELFF. The chain has TRBV5-6 and TRBJ2-2; D ambiguous. The germline V and J ends were trimmed by 6 bases and 3 bases, with 6 bases remaining between them. This CDR3 comprises 12 residues. Germline lookup yields CDR1 SGHDT and CDR2 YYEEEE.

There are a few counts of this clone. The rearrangement joins TRBV7-9 to TRBJ1-1; tentatively, D is TRBD1 (5 bases). The CDR3 covers 15 residues. The V gene's germline CDR1 is SEHNR and CDR2 FQNEAQ (reference sequence). Trimming pared 1 base from V and 5 bases from J, leaving 14 bases between. The DNA of the CDR3 is TGTGCCAGCAGCTTAGGGGACGGCCCCCGAACTGAAGCTTTCTTT. Translating gives CASSLGDGPRTEAFF.

The rearrangement joins TRBV28 to TRBJ1-2; no reliable D call. V lost 2 bases, J lost 1 base, and 8 bases lay in between. Germline V gives CDR1 MDHEN, CDR2 SYDVKM. The CDR3 has 14 residues. In nucleotides, the CDR3 is TGTGCCAGCAGTTTAGGCCTCCGTAACTATGGCTACACCTTC. It specifies CASSLGLRNYGYTF.

This clone occurred a few times. This chain joins TRBV7-9 and TRBJ1-1, with 7 bases aligning to TRBD1. This CDR3 region has 14 residues. Germline-derived CDR1 and CDR2 are SEHNR and FQNEAQ (reference sequence). Trimming cost V 4 bases and J 7 bases; bases outside gene matches: 9. The CDR3 here is CASSSYGTEFEAFF. CDR3 nucleotides: TGTGCCAGCAGCTCCTACGGGACAGAATTTGAAGCTTTCTTT.

In this sample, this clone turned up a few times. The V and J genes are TRBV7-6 and TRBJ2-5, with TRBD1 identical over 11 bases. The CDR3 loop spans 14 amino acids. The trim removed 3 bases at V and 4 bases at J, leaving 1 base unmatched. Per germline, CDR1 SGHVS and CDR2 FNYEAQ. The CDR3 DNA reads as TGTGCCAGCAGCTTTGGACAGGGGGCAGAGACCCAGTACTTC. This translates into CASSFGQGAETQYF.

The V call is TRBV6-9, the J call TRBJ2-6, with 7 bases matching TRBD2. The CDR3 loop spans 20 amino acids. Germline-derived CDR1 and CDR2 are MNHGY and SVAAGI. Losses at the gene ends were 8 bases for V and 0 bases for J; bases not matched to a gene: 19. Written as DNA, the CDR3 is TGTGCCAGCCCTGGGGAAGTCGGGGGGAACTATAGCTCTGGGGCCAACGTCCTGACTTTC. This translates into CASPGEVGGNYSSGANVLTF.

There are a few counts of this clone. The chain is built from TRBV10-3 and TRBJ1-2; TRBD1 agrees at 8 bases. Germline CDR1 and CDR2: ENHRY and SYGVKD. The CDR3 is 14 residues long. V lost 7 bases, J lost 7 bases, and 11 bases stayed unmatched. CDR3 region: CAITSPDRDGGYTF. Here the CDR3 DNA reads TGTGCCATCACCTCCCCGGACAGGGATGGTGGCTACACCTTC.